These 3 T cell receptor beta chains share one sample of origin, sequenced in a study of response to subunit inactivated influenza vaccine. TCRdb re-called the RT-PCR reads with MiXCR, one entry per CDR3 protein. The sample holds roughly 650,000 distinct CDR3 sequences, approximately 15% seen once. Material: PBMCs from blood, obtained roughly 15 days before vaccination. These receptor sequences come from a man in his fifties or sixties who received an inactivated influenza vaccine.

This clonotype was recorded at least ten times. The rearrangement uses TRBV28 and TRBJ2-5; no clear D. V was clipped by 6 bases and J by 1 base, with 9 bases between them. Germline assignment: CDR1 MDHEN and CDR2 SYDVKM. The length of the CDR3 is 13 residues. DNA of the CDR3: TGTGCCAGCAGCCAAGGACCCCAAGAGACCCAGTACTTC. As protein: CASSQGPQETQYF.

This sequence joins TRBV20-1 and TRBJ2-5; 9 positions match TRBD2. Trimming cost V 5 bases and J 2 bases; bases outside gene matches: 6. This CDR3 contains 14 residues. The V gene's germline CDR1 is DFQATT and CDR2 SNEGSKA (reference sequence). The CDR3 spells CSALSGGSQETQYF. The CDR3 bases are TGCAGTGCTTTGAGCGGGGGGTCTCAAGAGACCCAGTACTTC.

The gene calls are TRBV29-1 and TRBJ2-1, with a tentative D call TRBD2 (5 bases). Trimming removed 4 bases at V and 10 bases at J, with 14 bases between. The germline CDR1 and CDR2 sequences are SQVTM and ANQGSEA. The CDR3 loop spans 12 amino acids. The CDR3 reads CSVVPSRGEQFF. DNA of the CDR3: TGCAGCGTTGTCCCTTCAAGAGGGGAGCAGTTCTTC.